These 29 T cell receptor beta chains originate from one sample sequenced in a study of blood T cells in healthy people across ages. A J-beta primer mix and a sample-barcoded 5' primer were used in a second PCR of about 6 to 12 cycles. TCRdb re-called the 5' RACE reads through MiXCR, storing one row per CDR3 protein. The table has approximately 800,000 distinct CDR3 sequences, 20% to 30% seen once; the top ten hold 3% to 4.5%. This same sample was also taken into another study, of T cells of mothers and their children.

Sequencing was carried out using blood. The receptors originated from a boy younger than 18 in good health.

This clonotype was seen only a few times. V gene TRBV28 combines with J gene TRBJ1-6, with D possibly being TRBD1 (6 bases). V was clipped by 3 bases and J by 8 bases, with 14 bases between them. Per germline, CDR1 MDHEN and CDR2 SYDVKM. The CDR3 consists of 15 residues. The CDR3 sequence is CASSFSNRVDSPLHF. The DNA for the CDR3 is TGTGCCAGCAGTTTCTCCAACAGGGTTGATTCACCCCTCCACTTT.

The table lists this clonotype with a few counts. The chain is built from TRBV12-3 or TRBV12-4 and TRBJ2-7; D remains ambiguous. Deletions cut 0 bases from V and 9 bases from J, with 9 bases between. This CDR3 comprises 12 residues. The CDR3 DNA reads TGTGCCAGCAGTTTAGCGTTGAGTTGGCAGTACTTC. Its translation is CASSLALSWQYF.

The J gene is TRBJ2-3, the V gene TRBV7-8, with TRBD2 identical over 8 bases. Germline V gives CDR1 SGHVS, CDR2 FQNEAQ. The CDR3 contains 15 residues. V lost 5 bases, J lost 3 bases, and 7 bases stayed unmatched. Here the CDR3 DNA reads TGTGCCAGCAGCAGTCTTCAGCGGGGGACAGATACGCAGTATTTT. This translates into CASSSLQRGTDTQYF.

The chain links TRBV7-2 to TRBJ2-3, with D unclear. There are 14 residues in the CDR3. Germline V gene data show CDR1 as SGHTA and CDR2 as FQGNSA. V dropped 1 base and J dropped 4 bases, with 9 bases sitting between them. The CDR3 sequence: CASSLGRVSDTQYF. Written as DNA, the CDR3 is TGTGCCAGCAGCTTAGGACGGGTATCAGATACGCAGTATTTT.

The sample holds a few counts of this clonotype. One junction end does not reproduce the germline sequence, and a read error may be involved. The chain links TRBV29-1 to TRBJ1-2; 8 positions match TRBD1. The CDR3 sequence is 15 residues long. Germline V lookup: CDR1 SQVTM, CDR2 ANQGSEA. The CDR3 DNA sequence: TGCGGCGTTATCAGGGGGCCACCTACTGGCTATGGCTACACCTTC. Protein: CGVIRGPPTGYGYTF.

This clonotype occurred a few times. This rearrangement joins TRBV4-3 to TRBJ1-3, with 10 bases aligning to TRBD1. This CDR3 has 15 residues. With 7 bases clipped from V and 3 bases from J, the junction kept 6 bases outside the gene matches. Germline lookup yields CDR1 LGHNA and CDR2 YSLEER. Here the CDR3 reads CASTLDRGNGNTIYF. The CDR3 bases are TGCGCCAGCACCTTGGACAGGGGGAATGGAAACACCATATATTTT.

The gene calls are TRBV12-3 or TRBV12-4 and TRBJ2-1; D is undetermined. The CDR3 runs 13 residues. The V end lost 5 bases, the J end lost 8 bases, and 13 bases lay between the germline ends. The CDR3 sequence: CASSLRMSHEQFF. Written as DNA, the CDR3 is TGTGCCAGCAGTCTCAGAATGTCCCATGAGCAGTTCTTC.

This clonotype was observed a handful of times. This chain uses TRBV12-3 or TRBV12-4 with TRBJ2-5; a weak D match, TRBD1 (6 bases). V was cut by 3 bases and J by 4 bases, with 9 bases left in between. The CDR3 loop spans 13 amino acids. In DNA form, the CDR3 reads TGTGCCAGCAGTTTCCTGACAGGAGAGACCCAGTACTTC. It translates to CASSFLTGETQYF.

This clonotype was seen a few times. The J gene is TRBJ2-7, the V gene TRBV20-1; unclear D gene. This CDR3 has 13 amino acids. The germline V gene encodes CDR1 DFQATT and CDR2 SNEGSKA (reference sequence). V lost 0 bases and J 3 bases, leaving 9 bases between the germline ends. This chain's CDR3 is CSARDSYYYEQYF. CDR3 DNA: TGCAGTGCTAGAGATTCTTATTACTACGAGCAGTACTTC.

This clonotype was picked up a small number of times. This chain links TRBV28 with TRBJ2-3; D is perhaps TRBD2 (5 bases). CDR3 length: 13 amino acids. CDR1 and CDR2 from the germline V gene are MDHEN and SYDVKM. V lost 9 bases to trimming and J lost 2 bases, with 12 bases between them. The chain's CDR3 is CASQWGDTDTQYF. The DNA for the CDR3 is TGTGCCAGTCAGTGGGGAGACACAGATACGCAGTATTTT.

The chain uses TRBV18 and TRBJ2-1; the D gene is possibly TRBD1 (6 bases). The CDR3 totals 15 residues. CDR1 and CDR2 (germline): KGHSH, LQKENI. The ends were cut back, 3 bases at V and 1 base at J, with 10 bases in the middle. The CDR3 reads CASSPDRISYNEQFF. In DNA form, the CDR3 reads TGTGCCAGCTCACCCGACAGGATTTCCTACAATGAGCAGTTCTTC. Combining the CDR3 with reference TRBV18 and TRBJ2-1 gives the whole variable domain NAGVMQNPRHLVRRRGQEARLRCSPMKGHSHVYWYRQLPEEGLKFMVYLQKENIIDESGMPKERFSAEFPKEGPSILRIQQVVRGDSAAYFCASSPDRISYNEQFFGPGTRLTVL.

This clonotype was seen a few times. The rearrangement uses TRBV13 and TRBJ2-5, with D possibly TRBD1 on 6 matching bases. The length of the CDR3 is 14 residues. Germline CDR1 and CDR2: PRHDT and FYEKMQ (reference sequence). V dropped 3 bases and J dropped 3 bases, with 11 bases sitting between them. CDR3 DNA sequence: TGTGCCAGCAGCTTTAGGACAGTCGAAGAGACCCAGTACTTC. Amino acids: CASSFRTVEETQYF.

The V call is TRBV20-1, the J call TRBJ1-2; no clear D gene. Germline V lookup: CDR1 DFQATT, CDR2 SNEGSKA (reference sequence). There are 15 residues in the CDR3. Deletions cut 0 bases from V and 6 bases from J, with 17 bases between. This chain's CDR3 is CSARDVAAGDHGYTF. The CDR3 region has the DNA TGCAGTGCTAGAGATGTGGCAGCCGGCGACCATGGCTACACCTTC.

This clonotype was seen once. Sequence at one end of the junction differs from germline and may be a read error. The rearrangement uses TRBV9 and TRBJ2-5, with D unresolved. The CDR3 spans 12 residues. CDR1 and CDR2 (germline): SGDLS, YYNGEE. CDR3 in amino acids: CASPRLRRTEFF. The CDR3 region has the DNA TGTGCCAGTCCTCGCCTGAGACGGACGGAGTTCTTC.

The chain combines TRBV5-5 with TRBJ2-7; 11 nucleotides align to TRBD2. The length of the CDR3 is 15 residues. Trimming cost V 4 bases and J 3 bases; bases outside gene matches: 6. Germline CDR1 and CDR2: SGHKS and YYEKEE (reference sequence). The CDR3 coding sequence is TGTGCCAGCAGCCGGGAACTAGCGGGGGTCTACGAGCAGTACTTC. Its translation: CASSRELAGVYEQYF.

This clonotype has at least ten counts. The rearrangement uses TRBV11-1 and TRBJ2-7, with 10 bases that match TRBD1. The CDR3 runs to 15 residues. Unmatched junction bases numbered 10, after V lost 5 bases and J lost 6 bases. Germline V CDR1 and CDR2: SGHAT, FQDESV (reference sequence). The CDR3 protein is CASSLGTGVYGEQYF. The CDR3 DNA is TGTGCCAGCAGCCTCGGGACAGGGGTATATGGCGAGCAGTACTTC. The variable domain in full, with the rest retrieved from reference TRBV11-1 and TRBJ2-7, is EAEVAQSPRYKITEKSQAVAFWCDPISGHATLYWYRQILGQGPELLVQFQDESVVDDSQLPKDRFSAERLKGVDSTLKIQPAELGDSAMYLCASSLGTGVYGEQYFGPGTRLTVT.

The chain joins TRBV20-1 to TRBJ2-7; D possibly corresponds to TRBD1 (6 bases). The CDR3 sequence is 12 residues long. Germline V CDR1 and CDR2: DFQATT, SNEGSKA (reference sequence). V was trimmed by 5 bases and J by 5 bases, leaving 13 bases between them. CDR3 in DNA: TGCAGTGCTGACGACAGGCCCGACGAGCAGTACTTC. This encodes CSADDRPDEQYF.

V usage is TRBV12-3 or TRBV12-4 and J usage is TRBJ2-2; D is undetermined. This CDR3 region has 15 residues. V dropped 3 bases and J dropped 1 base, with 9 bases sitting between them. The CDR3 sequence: CASSFIAENTGELFF. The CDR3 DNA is TGTGCCAGCAGTTTTATTGCGGAGAACACCGGGGAGCTGTTTTTT.

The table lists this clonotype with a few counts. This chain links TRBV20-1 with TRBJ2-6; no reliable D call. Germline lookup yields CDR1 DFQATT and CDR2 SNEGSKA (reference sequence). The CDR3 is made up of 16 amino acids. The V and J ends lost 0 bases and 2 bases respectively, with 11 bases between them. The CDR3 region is CSARDRARTGANVLTF. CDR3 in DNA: TGCAGTGCTAGAGATCGGGCTAGGACTGGGGCCAACGTCCTGACTTTC.

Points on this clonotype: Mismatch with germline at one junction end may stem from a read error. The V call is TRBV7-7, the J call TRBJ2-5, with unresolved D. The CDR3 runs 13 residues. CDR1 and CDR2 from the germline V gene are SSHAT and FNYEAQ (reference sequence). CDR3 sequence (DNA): TGTGCTAGCAGCTTTAGTTATGTAGAGACCCAGTACTTC. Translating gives CASSFSYVETQYF.

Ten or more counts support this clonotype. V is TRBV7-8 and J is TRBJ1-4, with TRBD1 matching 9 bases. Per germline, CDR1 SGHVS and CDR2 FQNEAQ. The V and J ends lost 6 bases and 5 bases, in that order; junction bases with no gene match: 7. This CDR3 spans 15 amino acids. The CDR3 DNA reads TGTGCCAGCAGAAAAACCGGGACAGGGAATGAAAAACTGTTTTTT. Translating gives CASRKTGTGNEKLFF.

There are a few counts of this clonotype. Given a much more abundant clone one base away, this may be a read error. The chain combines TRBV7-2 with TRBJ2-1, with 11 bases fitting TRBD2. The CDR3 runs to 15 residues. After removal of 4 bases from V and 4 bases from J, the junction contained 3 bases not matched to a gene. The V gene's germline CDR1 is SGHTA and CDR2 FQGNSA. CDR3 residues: CASSSTSGAYNEQFF. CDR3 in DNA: TGTGCCAGCAGCTCGACTAGCGGGGCTTACAATGAGCAGTTCTTC.

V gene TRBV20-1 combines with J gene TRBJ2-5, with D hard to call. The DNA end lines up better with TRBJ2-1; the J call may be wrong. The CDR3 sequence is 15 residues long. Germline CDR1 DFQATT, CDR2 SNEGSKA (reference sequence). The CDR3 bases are TGCAGTGCTAGAGATTACGGCCGTCCCTACAATGAGCAGTTCTTC. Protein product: CSARDYGRPYNEQFF.

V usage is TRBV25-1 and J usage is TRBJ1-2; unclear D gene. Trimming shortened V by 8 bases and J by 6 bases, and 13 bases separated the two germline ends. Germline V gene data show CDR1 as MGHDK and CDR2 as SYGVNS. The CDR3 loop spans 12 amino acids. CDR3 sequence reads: CASRKDIDGYTF. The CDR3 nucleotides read TGTGCCAGCCGGAAGGATATAGATGGCTACACCTTC.

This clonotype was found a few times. The CDR3 loop reads CASSTRTGFYDYGYTF. CDR3 DNA: TGTGCCAGCAGTACCCGTACAGGGTTTTATGACTATGGCTACACCTTC. This chain joins TRBV6-4 and TRBJ1-2; D possibly corresponds to TRBD1 (6 bases). CDR1 is MRHNA and CDR2 is SNTAGT in the germline V gene. The CDR3 covers 16 residues. V was trimmed by 5 bases and J by 3 bases, leaving 19 bases between them.

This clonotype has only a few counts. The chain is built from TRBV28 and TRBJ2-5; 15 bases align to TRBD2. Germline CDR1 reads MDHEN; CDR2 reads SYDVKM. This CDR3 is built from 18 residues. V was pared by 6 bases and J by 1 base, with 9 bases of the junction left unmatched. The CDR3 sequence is CASRVRTSGRATQETQYF. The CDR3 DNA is TGTGCCAGCAGAGTACGGACTAGCGGGAGGGCTACCCAAGAGACCCAGTACTTC. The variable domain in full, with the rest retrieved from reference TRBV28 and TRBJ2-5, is DVKVTQSSRYLVKRTGEKVFLECVQDMDHENMFWYRQDPGLGLRLIYFSYDVKMKEKGDIPEGYSVSREKKERFSLILESASTNQTSMYLCASRVRTSGRATQETQYFGPGTRLLVL.

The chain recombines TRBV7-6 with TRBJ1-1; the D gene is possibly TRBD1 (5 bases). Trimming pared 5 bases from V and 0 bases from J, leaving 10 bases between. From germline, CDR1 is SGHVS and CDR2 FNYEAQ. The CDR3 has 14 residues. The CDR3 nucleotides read TGTGCCAGCAGCGGGGACGGAATGAACACTGAAGCTTTCTTT. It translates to CASSGDGMNTEAFF.

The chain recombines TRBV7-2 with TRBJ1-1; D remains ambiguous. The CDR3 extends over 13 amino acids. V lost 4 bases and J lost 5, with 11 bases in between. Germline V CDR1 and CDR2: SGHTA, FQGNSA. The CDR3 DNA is TGTGCCAGCAGCTCCTCCCGTGGGACTGAAGCTTTCTTT. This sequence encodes CASSSSRGTEAFF.

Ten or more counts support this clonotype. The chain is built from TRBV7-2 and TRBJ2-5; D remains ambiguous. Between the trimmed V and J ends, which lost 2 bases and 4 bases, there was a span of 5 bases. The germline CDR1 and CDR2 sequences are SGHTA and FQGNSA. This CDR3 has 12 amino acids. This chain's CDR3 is CASSLIPETQYF. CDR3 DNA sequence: TGTGCCAGCAGCTTAATCCCAGAGACCCAGTACTTC.